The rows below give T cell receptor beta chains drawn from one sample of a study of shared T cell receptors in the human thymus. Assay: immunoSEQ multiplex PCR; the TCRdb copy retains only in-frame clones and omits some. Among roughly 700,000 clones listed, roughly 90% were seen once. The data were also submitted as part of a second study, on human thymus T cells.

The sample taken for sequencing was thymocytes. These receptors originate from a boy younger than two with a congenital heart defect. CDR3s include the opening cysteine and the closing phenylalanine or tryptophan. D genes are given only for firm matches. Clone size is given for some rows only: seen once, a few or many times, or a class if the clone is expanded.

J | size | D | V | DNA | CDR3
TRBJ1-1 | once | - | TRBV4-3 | TGCGCCAGCAGCCAAGGACGGGGTGGGGGGAGGAACACTGAAGCTTTCTTT | CASSQGRGGGRNTEAFF
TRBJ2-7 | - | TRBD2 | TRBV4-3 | TGCGCCAGCAGCCAAGATTCGGTAGCGGGATTCTACGAGCAGTACTTC | CASSQDSVAGFYEQYF
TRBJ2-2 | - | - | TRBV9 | TGTGCCAGCAGCGTAGGTGGACAGACTACCGGGGAGCTGTTTTTT | CASSVGGQTTGELFF
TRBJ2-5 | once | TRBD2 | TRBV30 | TGTGCCTGGATGGGGGGGGAGAGAGAGACCCAGTACTTC | CAWMGGERETQYF
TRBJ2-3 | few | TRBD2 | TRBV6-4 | TGTGCCAGCAGTTCGTCTAGCGGTTTCACAGATACGCAGTATTTT | CASSSSSGFTDTQYF
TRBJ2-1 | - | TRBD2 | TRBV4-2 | TGTGCCAGCAGCCGGAAGCGGGAAGTAGTGGGCGCTGAGCAGTTCTTC | CASSRKREVVGAEQFF
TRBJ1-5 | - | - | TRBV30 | TGTGCCTGGAGTGAGGGGGTCTTCAATCAGCCCCAGCATTTT | CAWSEGVFNQPQHF
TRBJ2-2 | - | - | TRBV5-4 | TGTGCCAGCAGCTTGCCAGGGGCCTTAACGGAGCTGTTTTTT | CASSLPGALTELFF
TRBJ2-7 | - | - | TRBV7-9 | TGTGCCAGCAGCTGCAGGGCAGGCCACGAGCAGTACTTC | CASSCRAGHEQYF
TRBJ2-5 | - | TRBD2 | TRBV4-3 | TGCGCCAGCAGCCAAGACGCGGGACTACAAGAGACCCAGTACTTC | CASSQDAGLQETQYF
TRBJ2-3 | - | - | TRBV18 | TGTGCCAGCTCACCGAAGTCCTTGTCGGGGAGAGAGACAGATACGCAGTATTTT | CASSPKSLSGRETDTQYF
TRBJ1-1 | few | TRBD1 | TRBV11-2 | TGTGCCAGCAGACGGACAGGGTGGACTGAAGCTTTCTTT | CASRRTGWTEAFF
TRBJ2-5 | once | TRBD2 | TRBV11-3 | TGTGCCAGCAGCTTAGTAGGCGGGACTAGCGGGAGGGCCTCAGAGACCCAGTACTTC | CASSLVGGTSGRASETQYF
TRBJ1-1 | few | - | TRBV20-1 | TGCAGTGCAAAGAAACTTGAAGCTTTCTTT | CSAKKLEAFF
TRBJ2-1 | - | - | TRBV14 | TGTGCCAGCAGCCAAGGTGGAGCCCTTGAGCAGTTCTTC | CASSQGGALEQFF
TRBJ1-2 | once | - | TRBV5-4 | TGTGCCAGCAGCCCACACGGAAGGGGCACTAACTATGGCTACACCTTC | CASSPHGRGTNYGYTF
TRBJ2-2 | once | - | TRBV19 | TGTGCCACCAAGAAACGGCGGTCCACCGGGGAGCTGTTTTTT | CATKKRRSTGELFF
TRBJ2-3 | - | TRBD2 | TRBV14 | TGTGCCAGCAGCCAAGATAGACGGGGACAGGGGCTAGCGGGAGGGCCTCGCACAGATACGCAGTATTTT | CASSQDRRGQGLAGGPRTDTQYF
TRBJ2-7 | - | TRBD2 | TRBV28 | TGTGCCAGCAGTTTACCGCGGGGGGGACCCACCTACGAGCAGTACTTC | CASSLPRGGPTYEQYF
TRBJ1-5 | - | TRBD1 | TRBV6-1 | TGTGCCAGCAACGCCGGGACAGAACGCAATCAGCCCCAGCATTTT | CASNAGTERNQPQHF
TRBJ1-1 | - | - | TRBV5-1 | TGCGCCACCTCTCTAGGCACCTCGAACACTGAAGCTTTCTTT | CATSLGTSNTEAFF
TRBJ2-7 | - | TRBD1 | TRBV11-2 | TGTGCCAGCAGCTCCCCCGGGACAGGGAGGAACTACGAGCAGTACTTC | CASSSPGTGRNYEQYF
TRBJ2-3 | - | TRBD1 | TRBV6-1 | TGTGCCAGCAGTGCACTTCGGGGACAGGGACACACAGATACGCAGTATTTT | CASSALRGQGHTDTQYF
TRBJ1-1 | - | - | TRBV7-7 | TGTGCCAGCAGCCCTGACAGAAGATCGAGTCACACTGAAGCTTTCTTT | CASSPDRRSSHTEAFF
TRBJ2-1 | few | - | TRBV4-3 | TGCGCCAGCAGCCAAGATCAACCCCTGGGGGGATCCTACAATGAGCAGTTCTTC | CASSQDQPLGGSYNEQFF
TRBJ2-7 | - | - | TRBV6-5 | TGTGCCAGCACCGACGTGAGCGCCAAGCAGTACTTC | CASTDVSAKQYF
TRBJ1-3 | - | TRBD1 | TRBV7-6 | TGTGCCAGCAGCTCCCTGGGACAGGCCTCCTCTGGAAACACCATATATTTT | CASSSLGQASSGNTIYF
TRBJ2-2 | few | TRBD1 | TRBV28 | TGTGCCAGCACTCCCGGACAGGGGCCTAGCGGATACACCGGGGAGCTGTTTTTT | CASTPGQGPSGYTGELFF
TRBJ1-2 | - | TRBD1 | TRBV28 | TGTGCCAGCAGTTTAGTCAAGTCCCCGGACAGGGGTTATGGCTACACCTTC | CASSLVKSPDRGYGYTF
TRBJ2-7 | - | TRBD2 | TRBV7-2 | TGTGCCAGCAGCTTAGGGGCTAGCGGCTCCTACGAGCAGTACTTC | CASSLGASGSYEQYF
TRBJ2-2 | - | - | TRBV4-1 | TGCGCCAGCAGCCAAGATAAGGGGGGGATGGGCGGGGAGCTGTTTTTT | CASSQDKGGMGGELFF
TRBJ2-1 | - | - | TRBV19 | TGTGCCAGTAGGCAGACAGCCAATGAGCAGTTCTTC | CASRQTANEQFF
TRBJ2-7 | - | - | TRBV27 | TGTGCCAGCAGCCGTCGGGACACATACTCCTACGAGCAGTACTTC | CASSRRDTYSYEQYF
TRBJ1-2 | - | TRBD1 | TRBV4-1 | TGCGCCAGCAGCCAAGATCCGGACAGGGACTATGGCTACACCTTC | CASSQDPDRDYGYTF
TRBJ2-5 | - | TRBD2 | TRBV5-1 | TGCGCCAGCACCCGGGGGGGCTATCAGGAAGAGACCCAGTACTTC | CASTRGGYQEETQYF
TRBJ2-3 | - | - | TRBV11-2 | TGTGCCAGCAGCGCTACAGGGCCAGATACGCAGTATTTT | CASSATGPDTQYF
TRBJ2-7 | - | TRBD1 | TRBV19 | TGTGCCAGTAGTATAGACATCCTCGGCACAGGGGGCTACGAGCAGTACTTC | CASSIDILGTGGYEQYF
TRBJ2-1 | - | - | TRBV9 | TGTGCCAGCAGCCACCGACTAGGGTCTAACAATGAGCAGTTCTTC | CASSHRLGSNNEQFF
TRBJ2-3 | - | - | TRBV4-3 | TGCGCCAGCAGCCAAGTGGACAGCCCGCAGTATTTT | CASSQVDSPQYF
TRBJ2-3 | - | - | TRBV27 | TGTGCCTGCCGGGGTAGCACAGATACGCAGTATTTT | CACRGSTDTQYF
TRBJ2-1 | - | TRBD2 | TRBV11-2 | TGTGCCAGCAGCCCCCAGGGGACTAGCGGGAGGAATGAGCAGTTCTTC | CASSPQGTSGRNEQFF
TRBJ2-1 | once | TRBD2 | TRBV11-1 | TGTGCCAGCAGCTCAATAGCGGGAGGACCCTACAATGAGCAGTTCTTC | CASSSIAGGPYNEQFF
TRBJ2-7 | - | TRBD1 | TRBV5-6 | TGTGCCAGCAGCCCGACAGGGAGCTTCTACGAGCAGTACTTC | CASSPTGSFYEQYF
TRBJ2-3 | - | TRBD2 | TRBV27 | TGTGCCAGCAGTGGAGCGGGAGGGTATTCAGATACGCAGTATTTT | CASSGAGGYSDTQYF
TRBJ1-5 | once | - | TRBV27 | TGTGCCAGCAGTGCAACCTCGCAGGGGACCCAGCCCCAGCATTTT | CASSATSQGTQPQHF
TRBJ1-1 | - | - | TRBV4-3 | TGCGCCAGCAGCCAAGAGACGGGGAACACTGAAGCTTTCTTT | CASSQETGNTEAFF
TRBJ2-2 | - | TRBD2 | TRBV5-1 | TGCGCCAGCAGCCCAAGAATTACGGTACTAGCGGGAGCGGACACCGGGGAGCTGTTTTTT | CASSPRITVLAGADTGELFF
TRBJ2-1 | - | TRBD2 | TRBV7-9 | TGTGCCAGCGCAAGGGCGGGAGGGCCGATCAATGAGCAGTTCTTC | CASARAGGPINEQFF
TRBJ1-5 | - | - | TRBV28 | TGTGCCAGCAGTTGCGGGTATTGCAATCAGCCCCAGCATTTT | CASSCGYCNQPQHF
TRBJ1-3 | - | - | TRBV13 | TGTGCCAGCAGCTTGAGGAACACCATATATTTT | CASSLRNTIYF
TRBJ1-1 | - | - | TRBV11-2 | TGTGCCAGCAGCTTGGCCGGGAAAGCTTTCTTT | CASSLAGKAFF